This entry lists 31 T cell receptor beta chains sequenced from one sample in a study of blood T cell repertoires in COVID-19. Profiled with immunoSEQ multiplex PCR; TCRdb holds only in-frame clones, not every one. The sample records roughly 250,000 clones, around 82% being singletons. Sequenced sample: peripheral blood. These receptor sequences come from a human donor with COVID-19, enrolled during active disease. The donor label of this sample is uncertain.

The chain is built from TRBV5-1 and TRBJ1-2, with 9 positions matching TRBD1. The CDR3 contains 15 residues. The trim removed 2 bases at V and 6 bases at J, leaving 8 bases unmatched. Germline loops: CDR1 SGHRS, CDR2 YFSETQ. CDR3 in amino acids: CASSLPGQGSDGYTF. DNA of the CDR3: TGCGCCAGCAGCTTACCGGGACAGGGATCTGATGGCTACACCTTC.

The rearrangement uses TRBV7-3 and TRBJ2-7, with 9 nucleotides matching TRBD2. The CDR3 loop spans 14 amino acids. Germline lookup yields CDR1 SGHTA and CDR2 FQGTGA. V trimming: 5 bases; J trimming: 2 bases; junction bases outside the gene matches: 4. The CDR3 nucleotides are TGTGCCAGCAGCCTCCTAGCGGGGCCCTACGAGCAGTACTTC. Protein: CASSLLAGPYEQYF.

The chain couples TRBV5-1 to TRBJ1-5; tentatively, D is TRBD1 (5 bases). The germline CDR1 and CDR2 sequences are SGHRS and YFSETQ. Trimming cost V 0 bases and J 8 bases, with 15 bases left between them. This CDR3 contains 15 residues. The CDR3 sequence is CASSLEGQGLEPQHF. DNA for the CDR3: TGCGCCAGCAGCTTGGAGGGCCAGGGTTTGGAGCCCCAGCATTTT.

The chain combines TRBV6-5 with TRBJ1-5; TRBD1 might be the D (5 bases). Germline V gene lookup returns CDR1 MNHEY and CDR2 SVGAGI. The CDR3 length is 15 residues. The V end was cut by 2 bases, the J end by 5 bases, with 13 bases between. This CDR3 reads CASSYRQGMDQPQHF. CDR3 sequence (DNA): TGTGCCAGCAGTTACCGGCAGGGTATGGATCAGCCCCAGCATTTT.

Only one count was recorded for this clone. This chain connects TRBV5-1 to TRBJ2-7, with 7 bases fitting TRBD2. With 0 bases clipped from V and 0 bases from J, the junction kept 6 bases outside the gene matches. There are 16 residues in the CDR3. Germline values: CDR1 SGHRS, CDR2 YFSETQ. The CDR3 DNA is TGCGCCAGCAGCTTGGGTCTAGCGGTAGTCTCCTACGAGCAGTACTTC. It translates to CASSLGLAVVSYEQYF. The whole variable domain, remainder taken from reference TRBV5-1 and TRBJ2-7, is KAGVTQTPRYLIKTRGQQVTLSCSPISGHRSVSWYQQTPGQGLQFLFEYFSETQRNKGNFPGRFSGRQFSNSRSEMNVSTLELGDSALYLCASSLGLAVVSYEQYFGPGTRLTVT.

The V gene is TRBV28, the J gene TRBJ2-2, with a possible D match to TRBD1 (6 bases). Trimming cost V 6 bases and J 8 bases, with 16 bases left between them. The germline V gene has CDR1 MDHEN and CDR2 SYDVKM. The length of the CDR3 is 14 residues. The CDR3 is CASRLQGSTGELFF. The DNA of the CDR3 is TGTGCCAGCAGGTTACAGGGTAGTACTGGGGAGCTGTTTTTT.

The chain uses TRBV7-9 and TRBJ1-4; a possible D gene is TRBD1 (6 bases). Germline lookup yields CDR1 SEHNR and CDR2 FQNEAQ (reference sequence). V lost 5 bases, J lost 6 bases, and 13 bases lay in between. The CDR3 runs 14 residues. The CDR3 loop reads CASSIRGGDEKLFF. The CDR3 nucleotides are TGTGCCAGCAGCATCAGGGGAGGGGATGAAAAACTGTTTTTT.

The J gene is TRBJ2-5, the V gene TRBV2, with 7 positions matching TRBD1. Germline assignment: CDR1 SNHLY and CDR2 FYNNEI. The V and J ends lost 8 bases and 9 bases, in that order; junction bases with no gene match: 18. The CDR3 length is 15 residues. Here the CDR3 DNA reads TGTGCCAGCCGAGGCCGTTCGTCGGGGCAGGGGGCCCAGTACTTC. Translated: CASRGRSSGQGAQYF.

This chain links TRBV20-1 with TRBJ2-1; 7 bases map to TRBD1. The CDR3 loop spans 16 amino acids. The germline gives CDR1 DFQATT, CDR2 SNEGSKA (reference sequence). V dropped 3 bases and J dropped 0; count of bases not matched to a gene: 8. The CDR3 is CSASDPGGSSYNEQFF. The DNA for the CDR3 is TGCAGTGCTAGTGACCCAGGGGGTAGCTCCTACAATGAGCAGTTCTTC.

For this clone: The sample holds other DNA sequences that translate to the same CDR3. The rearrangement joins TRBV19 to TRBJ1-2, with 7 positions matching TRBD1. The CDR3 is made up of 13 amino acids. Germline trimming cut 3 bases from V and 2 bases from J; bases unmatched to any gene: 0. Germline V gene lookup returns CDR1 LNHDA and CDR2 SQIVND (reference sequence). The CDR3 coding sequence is TGTGCCAGTAGTATGGGACAGAACTATGGCTACACCTTC. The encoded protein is CASSMGQNYGYTF.

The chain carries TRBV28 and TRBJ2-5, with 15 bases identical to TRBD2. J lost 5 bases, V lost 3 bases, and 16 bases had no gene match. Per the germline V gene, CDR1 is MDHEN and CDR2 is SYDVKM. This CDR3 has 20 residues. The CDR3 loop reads CASSFPRTSGRGTLWETQYF. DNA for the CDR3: TGTGCCAGCAGTTTTCCCCGGACTAGCGGGAGGGGAACGCTGTGGGAGACCCAGTACTTC.

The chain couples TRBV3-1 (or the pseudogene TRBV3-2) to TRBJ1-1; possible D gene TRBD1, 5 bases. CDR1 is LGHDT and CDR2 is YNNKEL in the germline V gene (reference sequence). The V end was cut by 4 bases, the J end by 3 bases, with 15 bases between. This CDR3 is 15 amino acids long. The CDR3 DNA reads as TGTGCCAGCAGCCCCGCACAGGCTGTATACACTGAAGCTTTCTTT. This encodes CASSPAQAVYTEAFF.

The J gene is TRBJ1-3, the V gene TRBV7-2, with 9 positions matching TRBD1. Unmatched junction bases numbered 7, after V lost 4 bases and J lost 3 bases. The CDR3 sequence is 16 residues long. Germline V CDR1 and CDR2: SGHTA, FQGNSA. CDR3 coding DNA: TGTGCCAGCAGCTGGAAGGGACAGGGATATGGAAACACCATATATTTT. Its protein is CASSWKGQGYGNTIYF.

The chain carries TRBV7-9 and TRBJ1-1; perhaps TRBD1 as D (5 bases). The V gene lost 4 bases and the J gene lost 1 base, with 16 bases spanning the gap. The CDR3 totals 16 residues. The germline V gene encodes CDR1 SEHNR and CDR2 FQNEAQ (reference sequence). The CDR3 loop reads CASSSPLKGENTEAFF. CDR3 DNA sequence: TGTGCCAGCAGCTCTCCCCTCAAAGGGGAGAACACTGAAGCTTTCTTT.

CDR3 loop: CASTGSGRSSYEQYF. For the CDR3, the DNA is TGTGCCAGCACCGGCAGCGGGAGGAGCTCCTACGAGCAGTACTTC. The chain carries TRBV28 and TRBJ2-7, with 9 bases that match TRBD2. Per germline, CDR1 MDHEN and CDR2 SYDVKM. The length of the CDR3 is 15 residues. The trim removed 7 bases at V and 0 bases at J, leaving 7 bases unmatched.

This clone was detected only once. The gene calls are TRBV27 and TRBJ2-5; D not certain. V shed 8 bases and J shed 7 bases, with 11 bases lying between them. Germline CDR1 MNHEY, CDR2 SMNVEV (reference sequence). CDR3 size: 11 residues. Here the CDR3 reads CASGPPRTQYF. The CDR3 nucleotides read TGTGCCAGCGGGCCGCCACGGACCCAGTACTTC.

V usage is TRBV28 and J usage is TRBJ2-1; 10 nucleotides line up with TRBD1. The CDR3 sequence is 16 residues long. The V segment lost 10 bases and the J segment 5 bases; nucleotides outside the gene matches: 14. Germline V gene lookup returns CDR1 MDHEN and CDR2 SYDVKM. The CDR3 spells CATIAPGQGTNNEQFF. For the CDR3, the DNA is TGTGCCACCATAGCCCCGGGACAGGGGACAAACAATGAGCAGTTCTTC.

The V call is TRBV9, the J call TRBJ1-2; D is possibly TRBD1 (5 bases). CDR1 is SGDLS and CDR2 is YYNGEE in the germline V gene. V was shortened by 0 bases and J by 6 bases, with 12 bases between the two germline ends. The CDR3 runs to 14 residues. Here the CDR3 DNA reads TGTGCCAGCAGCGTAGTCGGGGGGATCAATGGCTACACCTTC. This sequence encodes CASSVVGGINGYTF.

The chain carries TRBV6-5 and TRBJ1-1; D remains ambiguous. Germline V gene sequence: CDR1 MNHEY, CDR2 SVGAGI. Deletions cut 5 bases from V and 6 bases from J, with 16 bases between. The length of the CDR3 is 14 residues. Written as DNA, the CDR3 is TGTGCCAGCAGTCTTTCGGGGTTATTTGCTGAAGCTTTCTTT. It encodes CASSLSGLFAEAFF.

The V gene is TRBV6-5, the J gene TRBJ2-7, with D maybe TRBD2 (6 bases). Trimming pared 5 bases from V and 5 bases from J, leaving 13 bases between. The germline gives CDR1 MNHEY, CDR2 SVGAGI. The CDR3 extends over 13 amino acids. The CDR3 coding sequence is TGTGCCAGCAGTCGGAGGGGCGCTGACGAGCAGTACTTC. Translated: CASSRRGADEQYF.

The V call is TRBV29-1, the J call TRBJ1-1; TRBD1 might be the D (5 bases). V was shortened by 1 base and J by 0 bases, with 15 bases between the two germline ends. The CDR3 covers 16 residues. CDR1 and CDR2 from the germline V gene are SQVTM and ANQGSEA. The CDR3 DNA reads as TGCAGCGTTGAAGGGCAGGGCAACCGCATGAACACTGAAGCTTTCTTT. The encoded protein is CSVEGQGNRMNTEAFF.

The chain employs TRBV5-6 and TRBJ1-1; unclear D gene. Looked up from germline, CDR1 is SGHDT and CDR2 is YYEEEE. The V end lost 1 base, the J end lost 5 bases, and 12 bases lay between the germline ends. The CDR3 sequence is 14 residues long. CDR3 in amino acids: CASSLPGLWTEAFF. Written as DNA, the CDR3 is TGTGCCAGCAGCTTGCCCGGGTTGTGGACTGAAGCTTTCTTT. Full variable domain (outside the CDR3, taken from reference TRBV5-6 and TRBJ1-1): DAGVTQSPTHLIKTRGQQVTLRCSPKSGHDTVSWYQQALGQGPQFIFQYYEEEERQRGNFPDRFSGHQFPNYSSELNVNALLLGDSALYLCASSLPGLWTEAFFGQGTRLTVV.

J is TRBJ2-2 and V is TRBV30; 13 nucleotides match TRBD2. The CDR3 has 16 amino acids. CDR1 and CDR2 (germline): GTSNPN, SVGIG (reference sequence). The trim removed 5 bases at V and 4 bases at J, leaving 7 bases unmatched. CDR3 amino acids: CAWGLAGVRVTGELFF. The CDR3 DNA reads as TGTGCCTGGGGACTAGCGGGAGTTCGGGTCACCGGGGAGCTGTTTTTT.

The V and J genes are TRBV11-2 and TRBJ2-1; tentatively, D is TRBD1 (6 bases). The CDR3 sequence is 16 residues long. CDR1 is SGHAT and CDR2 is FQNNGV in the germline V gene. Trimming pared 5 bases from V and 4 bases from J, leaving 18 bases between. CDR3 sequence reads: CASSPSTGRLYNEQFF. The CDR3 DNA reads TGTGCCAGCAGCCCAAGCACAGGGCGACTTTACAATGAGCAGTTCTTC.

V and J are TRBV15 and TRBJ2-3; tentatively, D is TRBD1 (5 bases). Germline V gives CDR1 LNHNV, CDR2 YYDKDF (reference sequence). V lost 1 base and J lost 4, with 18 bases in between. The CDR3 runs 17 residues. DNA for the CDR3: TGTGCCACCAGCAGAGTTGGTGCCAGGGTTTTTGCAGATACGCAGTATTTT. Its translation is CATSRVGARVFADTQYF.

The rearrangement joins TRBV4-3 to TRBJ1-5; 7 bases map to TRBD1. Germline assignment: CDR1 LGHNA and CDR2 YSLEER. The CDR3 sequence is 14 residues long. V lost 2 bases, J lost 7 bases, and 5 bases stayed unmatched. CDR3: CASSQTTGKQPQHF. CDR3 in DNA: TGCGCCAGCAGCCAAACGACAGGGAAACAGCCCCAGCATTTT.

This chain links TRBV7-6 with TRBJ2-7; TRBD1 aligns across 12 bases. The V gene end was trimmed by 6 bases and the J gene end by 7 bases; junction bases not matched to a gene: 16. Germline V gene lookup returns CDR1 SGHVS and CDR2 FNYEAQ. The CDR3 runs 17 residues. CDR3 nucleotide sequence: TGTGCCAGCAGTCCCGGTCGCCCGGGACAGGGGGCTTGGGAGCAGTACTTC. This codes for CASSPGRPGQGAWEQYF.

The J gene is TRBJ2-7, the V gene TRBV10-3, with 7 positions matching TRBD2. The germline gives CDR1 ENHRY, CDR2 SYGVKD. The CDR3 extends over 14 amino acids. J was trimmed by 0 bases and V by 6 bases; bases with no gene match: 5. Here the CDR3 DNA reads TGTGCCATCAGAGACCGGGACTACTCCTACGAGCAGTACTTC. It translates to CAIRDRDYSYEQYF.

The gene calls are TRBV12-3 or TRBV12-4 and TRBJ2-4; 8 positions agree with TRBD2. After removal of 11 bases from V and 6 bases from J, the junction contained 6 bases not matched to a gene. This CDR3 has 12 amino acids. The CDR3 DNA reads TGTGCCTCGGGAGGGCCCGGAAACATTCAGTACTTC. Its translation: CASGGPGNIQYF.

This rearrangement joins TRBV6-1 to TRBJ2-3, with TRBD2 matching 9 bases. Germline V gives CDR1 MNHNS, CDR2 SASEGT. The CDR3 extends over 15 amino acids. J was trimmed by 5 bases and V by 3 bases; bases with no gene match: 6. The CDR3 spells CASSEGGRARDTQYF. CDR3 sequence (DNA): TGTGCCAGCAGTGAGGGCGGGAGGGCCAGAGATACGCAGTATTTT.

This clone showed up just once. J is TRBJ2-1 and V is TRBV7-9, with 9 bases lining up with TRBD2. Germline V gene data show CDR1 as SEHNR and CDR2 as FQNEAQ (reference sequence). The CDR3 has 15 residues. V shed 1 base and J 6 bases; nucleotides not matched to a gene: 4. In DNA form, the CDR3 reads TGTGCCAGCAGCTTAGTAGCGGGAGAGCTCAATGAGCAGTTCTTC. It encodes CASSLVAGELNEQFF.